The following is a T cell receptor (beta chain) sequence with its context. This record belongs to a study of graft-versus-host responses after intestinal transplantation. Study-wide results and limits: GvH clonotypes were identified within recipient marrow, with a subset emerging first in ileum or blood.

Co-plating was performed using roughly 200,000 CFSE-labeled responder cells and roughly 200,000 irradiated, violet-dye-labeled stimulator cells. Both CD3+CD4+ and CD3+CD8+ responders that were proliferating and CFSE-low underwent sorting after the reaction. There are 14 residues in the CDR3. Looked up from germline, CDR1 is GTSNPN and CDR2 is SVGIG (reference sequence). V lost 4 bases, J lost 4 bases, and 14 bases lay in between. Some clones are missing from TCRdb's copy, which holds only in-frame ones; the method was immunoSEQ multiplex PCR. This table has fewer than 25,000 clones, roughly 42% appearing once.

This clonotype was sampled from a human patient who received an intestinal transplant. The material sequenced was alloreactive CD4+ T cells from a mixed lymphocyte reaction culture, taken before intestinal transplant. Stated subset: CFSE-low proliferating T cells sorted from roughly six-day pre-transplant mixed lymphocyte reaction (GvH or HvG direction). The chain recombines TRBV30 with TRBJ1-5, with D maybe TRBD1 (5 bases). The CDR3 nucleotides are TGTGCCTGGAATCGAGGACACCTGAATCAGCCCCAGCATTTT. This codes for CAWNRGHLNQPQHF.